Listed below are T cell receptor beta chains from one sample, sequenced in a study of T cells in tuberculosis. The protocol was immunoSEQ multiplex PCR, while the TCRdb copy is restricted to in-frame clones and leaves out a portion. The sample includes fewer than 35,000 clones, just under 97% of them seen just once. Sequences were obtained from PBMCs. These receptors came from a donor between 10 and 35 years old with latent tuberculosis or without tuberculosis infection. Both conserved end residues are part of each CDR3. Clone size is given for some rows only: seen once, a few or many times, or a class if the clone is expanded.

clone_size | j_call | v_call | cdr3_aa
NA | TRBJ1-6 | TRBV6-5 | CASSYWGEGNSPLHF
once | TRBJ2-2 | TRBV11-3 | CASSLGQTNTGELFF
NA | TRBJ2-5 | TRBV7-2 | CASSFGLVGATQYF
NA | TRBJ1-1 | TRBV19 | CASSSGTEAFF
few | TRBJ1-1 | TRBV29-1 | CSVRTGGGTEAFF
NA | TRBJ2-7 | TRBV11-2 | CASSPGTATYEQYF
NA | TRBJ1-4 | TRBV4-2 | CASSQDLVGTLATNEKLFF
NA | TRBJ1-1 | TRBV7-9 | CASSRLGGLGTEAFF
NA | TRBJ1-5 | TRBV27 | CASSPRDRRPQHF
NA | TRBJ2-3 | TRBV27 | CASTRQGAKDTQYF
few | TRBJ2-2 | TRBV9 | CASSGDTGELFF
once | TRBJ2-1 | TRBV15 | CATSRDGLAESYNEQFF
NA | TRBJ1-5 | TRBV27 | CASSLRGASNQPQHF
once | TRBJ2-3 | TRBV5-6 | CASSLLEDFSTDTQYF
NA | TRBJ1-6 | TRBV5-1 | CASSLTGGVESPLHF
once | TRBJ2-7 | TRBV6-1 | CASEQGGGAGYEQYF
NA | TRBJ2-3 | TRBV6-1 | CASSEILGTPSTDTQYF
NA | TRBJ2-3 | TRBV14 | CASSPLGGSTDTQYF
once | TRBJ2-3 | TRBV5-4 | CASSLNSGGTSTDTQYF
NA | TRBJ2-5 | TRBV6-6 | CASSYGGWETQYF
NA | TRBJ2-1 | TRBV21-1 | CASSKETLAGVYNEQFF
NA | TRBJ1-1 | TRBV27 | CASSGQARNTEAFF
NA | TRBJ2-2 | TRBV5-1 | CASSEDLGKTGELFF
NA | TRBJ1-4 | TRBV5-1 | CASASRPGQGEKLFF
NA | TRBJ1-5 | TRBV19 | CASSLSGDGQPQHF
NA | TRBJ1-5 | TRBV5-1 | CASSLEGGVGQPQHF
NA | TRBJ1-1 | TRBV25-1 | CASSLGFYTEAFF